These 23 T cell receptor beta chains originate from one sample sequenced in a study of tumor and adjacent non-tumor tissue in lung cancer. No cell sorting was done before RNA was extracted from the tissue. This non-tumor lung sample came from over 3 cm beyond the tumor edge. A modified ARM-PCR protocol with three rounds of nested PCR amplified TCRbeta. MiXCR, run by TCRdb on the multiplex PCR reads, gives a single entry per CDR3 protein. The repertoire holds 35,000 to 50,000 distinct CDR3 sequences, approximately 57% seen once, with 45% to 55% in the top ten. Sequenced sample: distant non-tumor lung tissue. Receptors originate from a man aged 50 or older with non-small cell lung cancer.

This clonotype was seen ten or more times. V gene TRBV6-1 combines with J gene TRBJ1-2, with D possibly TRBD1 on 5 matching bases. The CDR3 is 14 residues long. Germline lookup yields CDR1 MNHNS and CDR2 SASEGT. V was shortened by 3 bases and J by 6 bases, with 14 bases between the two germline ends. CDR3 sequence reads: CASSEWAGRDGYTF. CDR3 DNA sequence: TGTGCCAGCAGTGAGTGGGCAGGGAGGGATGGCTACACCTTC.

The V and J genes are TRBV20-1 and TRBJ2-2; D might be TRBD1 or TRBD2, each matching 6 bases. The V end lost 0 bases, the J end lost 6 bases, and 20 bases lay between the germline ends. CDR1 is DFQATT and CDR2 is SNEGSKA in the germline V gene (reference sequence). This CDR3 region has 17 residues. CDR3 nucleotide sequence: TGCAGTGCTAGAGATCGCCTGGGGGGCGAAATCTCCGGGGAGCTGTTTTTT. It encodes CSARDRLGGEISGELFF.

About this clonotype: Given a much more abundant clone one base away, this may be a read error. The genes are TRBV30 and TRBJ2-3, with D possibly TRBD2 on 7 matching bases. CDR1 is GTSNPN, CDR2 SVGIG, per germline (reference sequence). The CDR3 is made up of 12 amino acids. As DNA, the CDR3 is TGTGTCCGAGGGGGAGGGCCAGATACGCAGTATTTT. Translated: CVRGGGPDTQYF. Drawing the rest from reference TRBV30 and TRBJ2-3, the complete variable domain is SQTIHQWPATLVQPVGSPLSLECTVEGTSNPNLYWYRQAAGRGLQLLFYSVGIGQISSEVPQNLSASRPQDRQFILSSKKLLLSDSGFYLCVRGGGPDTQYFGPGTRLTVL.

This clonotype has just one count. Sequence at one end of the junction differs from germline and may be a read error. V is TRBV6-1 and J is TRBJ2-7; no definite D call. Germline lookup yields CDR1 MNHNS and CDR2 SASEGT. The CDR3 is 12 residues long. This CDR3 is CASSPRSCEQYF. The CDR3 DNA is TGTGCTAGCAGCCCTAGATCCTGCGAGCAGTACTTC.

This clonotype was counted at least ten times. The V and J genes are TRBV29-1 and TRBJ2-3, with D perhaps matching TRBD1 (6 bases). V lost 4 bases, J lost 5 bases, and 13 bases lay in between. CDR3 size: 13 residues. CDR1 is SQVTM, CDR2 ANQGSEA, per germline. CDR3 nucleotide sequence: TGCAGCGTTGGAGTGGGGGCCGGAGATACGCAGTATTTT. This sequence encodes CSVGVGAGDTQYF.

Comments on this clonotype: This could be a read error, since a much larger clone is one nucleotide away. V usage is TRBV7-9 and J usage is TRBJ1-2; possible D gene TRBD1, 5 bases. The CDR3 runs to 16 residues. Trimming pared 3 bases from V and 4 bases from J, leaving 18 bases between. Per the germline V gene, CDR1 is SEHNR and CDR2 is FQNEAQ (reference sequence). The CDR3 DNA follows: TGTGCCAGCAGCTTGGGGCGCAGACGAGATAGCTATGGCTACACCTTC. Protein sequence: CASSLGRRRDSYGYTF.

Details on this clonotype: One junction end does not reproduce the germline sequence, and a read error may be involved. The chain joins TRBV29-1 to TRBJ2-6; a possible D gene is TRBD1 (5 bases). Looked up from germline, CDR1 is SQVTM and CDR2 is ANQGSEA. The CDR3 contains 13 residues. The CDR3 region has the DNA TGCAGCATTGGCAACTCTGGGGCCAACGTCATGACTTTC. It yields the protein CSIGNSGANVMTF. Full variable domain (missing parts from reference TRBV29-1 and TRBJ2-6): SAVISQKPSRDICQRGTSLTIQCQVDSQVTMMFWYRQQPGQSLTLIATANQGSEATYESGFVIDKFPISRPNLTFSTLTVSNMSPEDSSIYLCSIGNSGANVMTFGAGSRLTVL.

This clonotype was observed a handful of times. The V call is TRBV28, the J call TRBJ1-5; D gene unclear. CDR1 and CDR2 from the germline V gene are MDHEN and SYDVKM. The CDR3 sequence is 13 residues long. V lost 2 bases to trimming and J lost 6 bases, with 8 bases between them. This CDR3 is CASSLDGSQPQHF. DNA for the CDR3: TGTGCCAGCAGTTTAGACGGTAGTCAGCCCCAGCATTTT. The complete variable domain, with remaining parts taken from reference TRBV28 and TRBJ1-5, reads DVKVTQSSRYLVKRTGEKVFLECVQDMDHENMFWYRQDPGLGLRLIYFSYDVKMKEKGDIPEGYSVSREKKERFSLILESASTNQTSMYLCASSLDGSQPQHFGDGTRLSIL.

About this clonotype: A much more abundant neighbour one base away suggests this may be a read error. This chain connects TRBV5-6 to TRBJ2-1; no clear D gene. Germline V gene lookup returns CDR1 SGHDT and CDR2 YYEEEE. The CDR3 has 17 amino acids. The chain's CDR3 is CASSLITSSIQYNVQFF. The CDR3 DNA sequence: TGTGCCAGCAGCTTGATCACTTCCTCGATACAATACAATGTGCAGTTCTTC.

This clonotype was counted a few times. The junction does not match germline at one end; this may be a read error. The rearrangement uses TRBV6-5 and TRBJ2-2; 8 nucleotides agree with TRBD1. CDR1 and CDR2 (germline): MNHEY, SVGAGI. CDR3 length: 15 amino acids. The CDR3 DNA reads TGTATCAGCAGCAAAGTCAGGGGGCAGGCCGGGGAGCTGTTCTTT. This gives the protein CISSKVRGQAGELFF.

Worth noting for this clonotype: Germline and junction disagree at one end, which may indicate a read error. V gene TRBV18 combines with J gene TRBJ1-2; tentative D call: TRBD1 (5 bases). CDR3 length equals 14 residues. Germline V gene sequence: CDR1 KGHSH, CDR2 LQKENI. CDR3 sequence reads: CASSPVGRNYVYTF. CDR3 coding DNA: TGTGCCAGCTCACCAGTGGGGCGAAACTATGTCTACACCTTC.

To note about this clonotype: The junction does not match germline at one end; this may be a read error. The CDR3 reads CCVVGSKRDTQYF. The DNA for the CDR3 is TGCTGCGTTGTAGGCTCCAAGAGGGATACGCAGTATTTT. The gene calls are TRBV29-1 and TRBJ2-3, with unresolved D. The CDR3 runs to 13 residues. The germline CDR1 and CDR2 sequences are SQVTM and ANQGSEA.

This clonotype was observed once. This may be a read error: a much more frequent sequence differs by one nucleotide. The chain joins TRBV7-8 to TRBJ2-1, with 11 bases that match TRBD2. Germline V CDR1 and CDR2: SGHVS, FQNEAQ. V trimming: 5 bases; J trimming: 8 bases; junction bases outside the gene matches: 14. The CDR3 has 17 residues. CDR3 residues: CASSTPKTSGSAYEQFF. The CDR3 DNA reads as TGTGCCAGCAGCACCCCGAAAACTAGCGGGAGTGCGTATGAGCAGTTCTTC.

The chain uses TRBV5-1 and TRBJ2-3; TRBD2 might be the D (6 bases). Trimming took 0 bases from V and 6 from J, leaving 17 bases between them. The CDR3 is 16 residues long. The germline V gene encodes CDR1 SGHRS and CDR2 YFSETQ. The CDR3 DNA is TGCGCCAGCAGCTTGGCGCAGCCGGGAGCGAGGGATACGCAGTATTTT. Encoded protein: CASSLAQPGARDTQYF. Using reference TRBV5-1 and TRBJ2-3 for the parts outside the CDR3, the full variable domain is KAGVTQTPRYLIKTRGQQVTLSCSPISGHRSVSWYQQTPGQGLQFLFEYFSETQRNKGNFPGRFSGRQFSNSRSEMNVSTLELGDSALYLCASSLAQPGARDTQYFGPGTRLTVL.

The sample holds one count of this clonotype. Without the conserved terminal phenylalanine or tryptophan, this CDR3 likely stems from a read error. The gene calls are TRBV4-2 and TRBJ1-1, with 7 positions matching TRBD1. The germline V gene has CDR1 LGHNA and CDR2 YNFKEQ. J gave up 10 bases and V 0 bases, and 8 bases lay outside the gene matches. The CDR3 sequence is 14 residues long. The CDR3 here is CASSQDTPGGPAFS. CDR3 coding DNA: TGTGCCAGCAGCCAAGACACACCAGGGGGGCCAGCTTTCTCT.

To note about this clonotype: A read error is possible here, since a much larger clone lies one base away. The V call is TRBV10-2, the J call TRBJ1-6; the match to TRBD1 covers 7 bases. Germline-derived CDR1 and CDR2 are WSHSY and SAAADI. This CDR3 contains 14 residues. Written as DNA, the CDR3 is TGCGCCAGCAACCGGCAGGGGGACTCATCACACCTCCACTTT. This codes for CASNRQGDSSHLHF.

In regard to this clonotype: One junction end disagrees with the germline gene, perhaps due to a read error. The chain joins TRBV24-1 to TRBJ2-5; no clear D gene. There are 13 residues in the CDR3. Germline-derived CDR1 and CDR2 are KGHDR and SFDVKD. This CDR3 is CATSGVISETQYF. DNA for the CDR3: TGTGCCACCAGTGGAGTGATTTCGGAGACCCAATACTTC.

With respect to this clonotype: This could be a read error, since a much larger clone is one nucleotide away. The chain combines TRBV7-9 with TRBJ2-2, with a tentative D call TRBD2 (5 bases). V was shortened by 5 bases and J by 1 base, with 11 bases between the two germline ends. The CDR3 is 15 amino acids. CDR1 and CDR2 from the germline V gene are SEHNR and FQNEAQ (reference sequence). The CDR3 DNA reads TGTGCCAGCAGCCCAAGCGGAGGGAACACCGGGGAGCTGTTTTTT. Translation gives CASSPSGGNTGELFF.

Of note for this clonotype: A read error may explain this, as a much larger clone is one base away. The chain couples TRBV30 to TRBJ1-5; D is unresolved. Germline CDR1 GTSNPN, CDR2 SVGIG (reference sequence). The CDR3 sequence is 13 residues long. CDR3 nucleotide sequence: TGTGCCTGTAGTGGGGAAACCAATCAGCCCCAGCATTTT. It yields the protein CACSGETNQPQHF.

In regard to this clonotype: A much larger clone differs from this one at a single base, so this may be a read error. The genes are TRBV4-2 and TRBJ2-7, with D uncertain. The ends were cut back, 3 bases at V and 3 bases at J, with 12 bases in the middle. The CDR3 covers 14 residues. CDR1 and CDR2 (germline): LGHNA, YNFKEQ. The DNA of the CDR3 is TGTGCCAGCAGCCAGGTCCAGGAGCGCTACGAGCAGTACTTC. Protein: CASSQVQERYEQYF.

Here the CDR3 DNA reads TGTGCCATCAGTGGGGGCGGTGGAGATACGCAGTATTTT. This codes for CAISGGGGDTQYF. This chain links TRBV10-3 with TRBJ2-3, with D maybe TRBD1 (5 bases). The germline V gene has CDR1 ENHRY and CDR2 SYGVKD. The CDR3 sequence is 13 residues long. V shed 4 bases and J shed 5 bases, with 10 bases lying between them.

In DNA, the CDR3 is TGTGCCAGCAGGCAAACTGGACAGGGGACAATTCAGCCCCAGCATTTT. Its translation: CASRQTGQGTIQPQHF. The chain employs TRBV6-6 and TRBJ1-5; 9 bases line up with TRBD1. With 6 bases clipped from V and 6 bases from J, the junction kept 12 bases outside the gene matches. This CDR3 is built from 16 residues. Germline CDR1 is MNHNY and CDR2 is SVGAGI (reference sequence).

A note on this clonotype: This is likely a read error, given that the CDR3 carries no conserved phenylalanine or tryptophan at its end. J is TRBJ1-2 and V is TRBV7-9; D is perhaps TRBD1 (6 bases). This CDR3 has 15 amino acids. The V gene lost 1 base and the J gene lost 5 bases, with 14 bases spanning the gap. Germline lookup yields CDR1 SEHNR and CDR2 FQNEAQ (reference sequence). Here the CDR3 reads CASSLEAGVNYGYTY. CDR3 coding DNA: TGTGCCAGCAGCTTAGAGGCAGGGGTTAATTATGGCTACACCTAC.